The following is a TCR beta chain sequence with its context. The antigen is undetermined. For CDR3 and TCR beta VDJ profiling, genomic DNA was the template used. Using its own MiXCR run on the reads, TCRdb lists one record per CDR3 protein. The sample contains around 180,000 distinct CDR3 sequences, 64% of which appear only once. The sample comes from a study of CD8+CD57+ T cells in acquired aplastic anemia. Study-wide points: Overlapping CD8+ CDR3 repertoires of patients and controls contained some 27 shared sequences.

CDR1 is MGHRA, CDR2 YSYEKL, per germline. CDR3 length: 15 residues. V was pared by 4 bases and J by 4 bases, with 9 bases of the junction left unmatched. The chain uses TRBV4-1 and TRBJ1-2; TRBD1 matches at 7 bases. Sequencing used sorted CD4+, CD8+, or CD8+CD57+ T cells (not recorded which) from PBMCs. The sequence came from a human donor with severe aplastic anemia or a healthy control (not recorded which). The chain's CDR3 is CASSRTGTALYGYTF. In nucleotides, the CDR3 is TGCGCCAGCAGCCGCACCGGGACAGCGCTCTATGGCTACACCTTC.